Listed below are T cell receptor beta chains from one sample, sequenced in a study of blood T cell repertoires in COVID-19. Clones were read by immunoSEQ multiplex PCR, and TCRdb kept only the in-frame ones, dropping some. The data contain around 20,000 clones, roughly 85% of them singletons. Material for sequencing was peripheral blood. The receptors derive from a man of 80 years or more with acute or convalescent COVID-19. CDR3s include the opening cysteine and the closing phenylalanine or tryptophan. The D gene is left open where the match is weak. Where a row states a size, it is once, few, many or the class of an expanded clone; other rows omit it.

j_call: TRBJ2-3; d_call: TRBD2; v_call: TRBV28; clone_size: once; cdr3_nt: TGTGCCAGCAGTGCGGGGGGAAGCACAGATACGCAGTATTTT; cdr3_aa: CASSAGGSTDTQYF
j_call: TRBJ1-3; d_call: NA; v_call: TRBV5-6; clone_size: few; cdr3_nt: TGTGCCAGCAGCTTACTAGGGCCAAACTCTGGAAACACCATATATTTT; cdr3_aa: CASSLLGPNSGNTIYF
j_call: TRBJ1-4; d_call: NA; v_call: TRBV4-2; clone_size: once; cdr3_nt: TGTGCCAGCAGCCCTTCGGGAGGCCATGAAAAACTGTTTTTT; cdr3_aa: CASSPSGGHEKLFF
j_call: TRBJ1-2; d_call: TRBD1; v_call: TRBV19; clone_size: NA; cdr3_nt: TGTGCCAGTAGTACCCAGGGGGCGTTTGGCTACACCTTC; cdr3_aa: CASSTQGAFGYTF
j_call: TRBJ1-3; d_call: TRBD1; v_call: TRBV20-1; clone_size: NA; cdr3_nt: TGCAGTGCTAGTCCCGGACAGGTCCGCGGAAACACCATATATTTT; cdr3_aa: CSASPGQVRGNTIYF
j_call: TRBJ1-1; d_call: TRBD1; v_call: TRBV13; clone_size: NA; cdr3_nt: TGTGCCAGCAGCTTAGCCCCCGGGACAGGGCCTACCACTGAAGCTTTCTTT; cdr3_aa: CASSLAPGTGPTTEAFF
j_call: TRBJ1-5; d_call: TRBD1; v_call: TRBV7-2; clone_size: few; cdr3_nt: TGTGCCAGCAGCCCAGGCGGGCAGGGGGCGAGTCAGCCCCAGCATTTT; cdr3_aa: CASSPGGQGASQPQHF
j_call: TRBJ2-2; d_call: NA; v_call: TRBV4-3; clone_size: NA; cdr3_nt: TGCGCCAGCAGCCTCTCTACCCGATCCACCGGGGAGCTGTTTTTT; cdr3_aa: CASSLSTRSTGELFF
j_call: TRBJ1-5; d_call: NA; v_call: TRBV6-5; clone_size: NA; cdr3_nt: TGTGCCAGCAGTTACTCAGGAGGGAATCAGCCCCAGCATTTT; cdr3_aa: CASSYSGGNQPQHF
j_call: TRBJ2-2; d_call: TRBD2; v_call: TRBV7-6; clone_size: once; cdr3_nt: TGTGCCAGCAGCTTAGGGATTTCCGGGGCTAGCGGGGGTCGTACCGGGGAGCTGTTTTTT; cdr3_aa: CASSLGISGASGGRTGELFF
j_call: TRBJ2-5; d_call: NA; v_call: TRBV7-3; clone_size: many; cdr3_nt: TGTGCCAGCAGCTTAGCGGGGGCCGGGGAGACCCAGTACTTC; cdr3_aa: CASSLAGAGETQYF
j_call: TRBJ2-7; d_call: NA; v_call: TRBV30; clone_size: NA; cdr3_nt: TGTGCCTGGACCCAACCTACAGGGCAGCAGTACTTC; cdr3_aa: CAWTQPTGQQYF
j_call: TRBJ2-5; d_call: TRBD2; v_call: TRBV9; clone_size: NA; cdr3_nt: TGTGCCAGCAGCGCCGCGGGGAGGGAGCGCGAGACCCAGTACTTC; cdr3_aa: CASSAAGRERETQYF
j_call: TRBJ1-5; d_call: NA; v_call: TRBV4-2; clone_size: few; cdr3_nt: TGTGCCAGCAGCCAGGACGGTCCCGACAGGCGCCGTGTCGTACAGCCCCAGCATTTT; cdr3_aa: CASSQDGPDRRRVVQPQHF
j_call: TRBJ1-2; d_call: NA; v_call: TRBV5-5; clone_size: NA; cdr3_nt: TGTGCCAGCAGCTTCTCTGGCCCAGGTTCCTATGGCTACACCTTC; cdr3_aa: CASSFSGPGSYGYTF
j_call: TRBJ2-1; d_call: TRBD2; v_call: TRBV27; clone_size: NA; cdr3_nt: TGTGCCAGCAGCCAGCCCGGGGGGGCCTCCCCCTTCTCCTACAATGAGCAGTTCTTC; cdr3_aa: CASSQPGGASPFSYNEQFF
j_call: TRBJ2-7; d_call: TRBD1; v_call: TRBV27; clone_size: NA; cdr3_nt: TGTGCCAGCAGACAGGGGCGGACTTGGTACGAGCAGTACTTC; cdr3_aa: CASRQGRTWYEQYF
j_call: TRBJ1-2; d_call: NA; v_call: TRBV2; clone_size: NA; cdr3_nt: TGTGCCACTTTGGGGCGGTTAGCTAACTATGGCTACACTTTC; cdr3_aa: CATLGRLANYGYTF
j_call: TRBJ2-7; d_call: TRBD1; v_call: TRBV11-2; clone_size: NA; cdr3_nt: TGTGCCAGCAGCCACCAGGGGACAGGGGGGAAATCCTACGAGCAGTACTTC; cdr3_aa: CASSHQGTGGKSYEQYF
j_call: TRBJ2-2; d_call: TRBD1; v_call: TRBV7-2; clone_size: NA; cdr3_nt: TGTGCCAGCAGCAAAACAGGGGACGGGGCCGGGGAGCTGTTTTTT; cdr3_aa: CASSKTGDGAGELFF
j_call: TRBJ2-5; d_call: TRBD2; v_call: TRBV4-1; clone_size: NA; cdr3_nt: TGCGCCAGCAGCCAGTGGGGGGGCCAAGAGACCCAGTACTTC; cdr3_aa: CASSQWGGQETQYF
j_call: TRBJ1-4; d_call: TRBD1; v_call: TRBV7-6; clone_size: NA; cdr3_nt: TGTGCCAGCAGCGCAGGGACAGGGAGAGAAGCAACTAATGAAAAACTGTTTTTT; cdr3_aa: CASSAGTGREATNEKLFF
j_call: TRBJ2-3; d_call: TRBD2; v_call: TRBV7-2; clone_size: NA; cdr3_nt: TGTGCCAGCAGCCCGCGGGGGGGAGGGGTAGATACGCAGTATTTT; cdr3_aa: CASSPRGGGVDTQYF
j_call: TRBJ2-1; d_call: TRBD1; v_call: TRBV19; clone_size: NA; cdr3_nt: TGTGCCAGTACCGGGACAGGGGCCAAAACGAGCTCGCAGTTCTTC; cdr3_aa: CASTGTGAKTSSQFF
j_call: TRBJ2-1; d_call: TRBD2; v_call: TRBV14; clone_size: NA; cdr3_nt: TGTGCCAGCAGCCAAGAGGCGGGAGTAAATGAGCAGTTCTTC; cdr3_aa: CASSQEAGVNEQFF
j_call: TRBJ1-6; d_call: TRBD1; v_call: TRBV6-4; clone_size: NA; cdr3_nt: TGTGCCAGCAGTGGTTTATGGATCGTGACGGGGACAGGGTATAATTCACCCCTCCACTTT; cdr3_aa: CASSGLWIVTGTGYNSPLHF
j_call: TRBJ2-1; d_call: NA; v_call: TRBV21-1; clone_size: NA; cdr3_nt: TGTGCCAGCAGCGACCACCGGGACAGGGCTTACAATGAGCAGTTCTTC; cdr3_aa: CASSDHRDRAYNEQFF
j_call: TRBJ2-7; d_call: TRBD1; v_call: TRBV5-4; clone_size: few; cdr3_nt: TGTGCCAGCAGCCCCGGGACAGGGCTCTACGAGCAGTACTTC; cdr3_aa: CASSPGTGLYEQYF
j_call: TRBJ2-3; d_call: TRBD2; v_call: TRBV5-4; clone_size: NA; cdr3_nt: TGTGCCAGCAGCCCGAGGGGACTAGCGGGGGAGGGCGCAGATACGCAGTATTTT; cdr3_aa: CASSPRGLAGEGADTQYF
j_call: TRBJ1-1; d_call: NA; v_call: TRBV11-2; clone_size: NA; cdr3_nt: TGTGCCAGCAGCTTAGGTGGCTGGAGGGGCACTGAAGCTTTCTTT; cdr3_aa: CASSLGGWRGTEAFF
j_call: TRBJ1-2; d_call: NA; v_call: TRBV6-5; clone_size: NA; cdr3_nt: TGTGCCAGCCGAAAATCAACAGGAAACTATGGCTACACCTTC; cdr3_aa: CASRKSTGNYGYTF
j_call: TRBJ1-4; d_call: NA; v_call: TRBV7-9; clone_size: medium-sized; cdr3_nt: TGTGCCAGCAGCTTAGGAAGCGAAAAACTGTTTTTT; cdr3_aa: CASSLGSEKLFF
j_call: TRBJ1-1; d_call: NA; v_call: TRBV6-5; clone_size: NA; cdr3_nt: TGTGCCAGCTTACCGGGGTCGGCCACTGAAGCTTTCTTT; cdr3_aa: CASLPGSATEAFF
j_call: TRBJ1-2; d_call: NA; v_call: TRBV28; clone_size: NA; cdr3_nt: TGTGCCAGCACGGTCGAAGGGCAGGGAGGGTATGGCTACACCTTC; cdr3_aa: CASTVEGQGGYGYTF
j_call: TRBJ1-5; d_call: TRBD1; v_call: TRBV3-1/TRBV3-2; clone_size: once; cdr3_nt: TGTGCCAGCAGCCTCAGACAGGGGAATCAGCCCCAGCATTTT; cdr3_aa: CASSLRQGNQPQHF
j_call: TRBJ2-3; d_call: TRBD1; v_call: TRBV7-6; clone_size: NA; cdr3_nt: TGTGCCAGCCAACAGGGGGCCGCAGATACGCAGTATTTT; cdr3_aa: CASQQGAADTQYF
j_call: TRBJ2-7; d_call: NA; v_call: TRBV6-2/TRBV6-3; clone_size: NA; cdr3_nt: TGTGCCAGCAGTTTGAGTCCAGAGGCCTACGAGCAGTACTTC; cdr3_aa: CASSLSPEAYEQYF
j_call: TRBJ1-1; d_call: TRBD1; v_call: TRBV7-2; clone_size: NA; cdr3_nt: TGTGCCAGCAGCTCCAAGACAGGGTTCAGCACTGAAGCTTTCTTT; cdr3_aa: CASSSKTGFSTEAFF
j_call: TRBJ1-6; d_call: NA; v_call: TRBV12-3/TRBV12-4; clone_size: NA; cdr3_nt: TGTGCCAGCAGTTCCGGGTTAGGTTCACCCCTCCACTTT; cdr3_aa: CASSSGLGSPLHF
j_call: TRBJ2-3; d_call: TRBD2; v_call: TRBV5-1; clone_size: NA; cdr3_nt: TGCGCCAGCAGTTCTACTGGACTAGCGGGCGTGGCTAGCACAGATACGCAGTATTTT; cdr3_aa: CASSSTGLAGVASTDTQYF
j_call: TRBJ2-7; d_call: NA; v_call: TRBV10-2; clone_size: NA; cdr3_nt: TGCGCCAGCAGTGGCGGGTTACCCGGGTCCTACGAGCAGTACTTC; cdr3_aa: CASSGGLPGSYEQYF
j_call: TRBJ1-1; d_call: NA; v_call: TRBV7-6; clone_size: NA; cdr3_nt: TGTGCCAGCAGCCCGACAGGTTTGAACACTGAAGCTTTCTTT; cdr3_aa: CASSPTGLNTEAFF
j_call: TRBJ1-5; d_call: NA; v_call: TRBV6-6; clone_size: NA; cdr3_nt: TGTGCCAGCAGTTACTCAAGCGGGCAGCCCCAGCATTTT; cdr3_aa: CASSYSSGQPQHF
j_call: TRBJ2-3; d_call: NA; v_call: TRBV7-2; clone_size: NA; cdr3_nt: TGTGCCAGCAGCTTAAATTCGGTCATAGATACGCAGTATTTT; cdr3_aa: CASSLNSVIDTQYF
j_call: TRBJ1-6; d_call: TRBD1; v_call: TRBV6-5; clone_size: NA; cdr3_nt: TGTGCCAGCAAACCCGGGACAGAGAATTCACCCCTCCACTTT; cdr3_aa: CASKPGTENSPLHF